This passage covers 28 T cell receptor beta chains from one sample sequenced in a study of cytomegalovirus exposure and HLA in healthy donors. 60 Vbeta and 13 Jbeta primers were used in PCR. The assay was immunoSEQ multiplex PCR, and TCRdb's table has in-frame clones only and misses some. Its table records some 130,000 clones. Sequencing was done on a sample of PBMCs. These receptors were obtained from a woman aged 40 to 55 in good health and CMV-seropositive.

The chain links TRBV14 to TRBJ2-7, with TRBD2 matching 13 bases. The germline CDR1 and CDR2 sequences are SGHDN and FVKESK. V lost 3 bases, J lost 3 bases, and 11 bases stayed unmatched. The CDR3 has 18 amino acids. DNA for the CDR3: TGTGCCAGCAGCCACAGCGGGACTAGCGGGACGGGATTCTACGAGCAGTACTTC. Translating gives CASSHSGTSGTGFYEQYF.

CDR3 loop: CASSLSVSSYNEQFF. The CDR3, as DNA: TGTGCCAGTAGTCTAAGCGTAAGCTCCTACAATGAGCAGTTCTTC. The genes are TRBV19 and TRBJ2-1; the D is unclear. V was shortened by 5 bases and J by 0 bases, with 11 bases between the two germline ends. This CDR3 is 15 amino acids long. In germline, CDR1 is LNHDA, CDR2 SQIVND (reference sequence).

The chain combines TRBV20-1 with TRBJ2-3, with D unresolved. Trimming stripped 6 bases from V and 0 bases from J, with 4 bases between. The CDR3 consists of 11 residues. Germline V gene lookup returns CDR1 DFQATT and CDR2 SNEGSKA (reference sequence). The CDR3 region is CSARSTDTQYF. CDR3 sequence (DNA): TGCAGTGCCAGGAGCACAGATACGCAGTATTTT.

In DNA form, the CDR3 reads TGTGCCAGCAGTATCGACTCCGGTTCTGCGACCCAGTACTTC. It specifies CASSIDSGSATQYF. The gene calls are TRBV7-2 and TRBJ2-5; D gene unclear. The CDR3 is made up of 14 amino acids. V lost 6 bases, J lost 7 bases, and 18 bases lay in between. In germline, CDR1 is SGHTA, CDR2 FQGNSA.

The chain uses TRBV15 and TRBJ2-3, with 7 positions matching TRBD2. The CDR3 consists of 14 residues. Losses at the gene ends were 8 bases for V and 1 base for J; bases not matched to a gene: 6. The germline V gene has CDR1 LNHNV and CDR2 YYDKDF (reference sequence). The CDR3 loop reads CATGPGGGTDTQYF. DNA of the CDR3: TGTGCCACCGGTCCGGGAGGCGGCACAGATACGCAGTATTTT.

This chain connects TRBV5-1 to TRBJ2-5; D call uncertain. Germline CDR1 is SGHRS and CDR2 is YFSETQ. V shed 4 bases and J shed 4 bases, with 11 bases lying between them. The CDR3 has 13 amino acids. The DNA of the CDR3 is TGCGCCAGCAGCCTACGAACTCGAGAGACCCAGTACTTC. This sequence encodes CASSLRTRETQYF.

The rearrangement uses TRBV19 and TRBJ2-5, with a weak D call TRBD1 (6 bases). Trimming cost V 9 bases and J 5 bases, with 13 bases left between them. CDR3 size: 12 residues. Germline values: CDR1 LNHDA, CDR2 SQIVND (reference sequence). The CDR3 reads CASHDRRETQYF. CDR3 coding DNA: TGTGCCAGCCATGACAGGAGGGAGACCCAGTACTTC.

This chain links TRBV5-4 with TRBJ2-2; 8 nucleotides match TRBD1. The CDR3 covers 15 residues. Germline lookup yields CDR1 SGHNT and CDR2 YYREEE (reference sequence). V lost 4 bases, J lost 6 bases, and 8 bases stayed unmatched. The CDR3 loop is CASSLTGVVPGELFF. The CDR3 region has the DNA TGTGCCAGCAGCCTGACAGGGGTAGTCCCCGGGGAGCTGTTTTTT.

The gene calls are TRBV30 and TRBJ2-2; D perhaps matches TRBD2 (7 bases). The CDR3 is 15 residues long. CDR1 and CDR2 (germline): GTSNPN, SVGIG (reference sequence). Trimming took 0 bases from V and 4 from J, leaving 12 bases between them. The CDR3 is CAWSVGGASTGELFF. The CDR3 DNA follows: TGTGCCTGGAGTGTGGGGGGGGCGAGCACCGGGGAGCTGTTTTTT.

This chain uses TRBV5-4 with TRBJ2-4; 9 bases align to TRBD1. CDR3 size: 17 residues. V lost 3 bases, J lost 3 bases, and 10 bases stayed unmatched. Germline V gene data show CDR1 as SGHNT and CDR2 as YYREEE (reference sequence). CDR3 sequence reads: CASSSGDRARGKNIQYF. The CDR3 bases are TGTGCCAGCAGCTCTGGGGACAGGGCAAGGGGCAAAAACATTCAGTACTTC.

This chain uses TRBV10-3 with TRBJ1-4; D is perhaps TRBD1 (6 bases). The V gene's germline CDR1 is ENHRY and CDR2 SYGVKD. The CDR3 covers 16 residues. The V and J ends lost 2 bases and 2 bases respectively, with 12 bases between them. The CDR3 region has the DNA TGTGCCATCAGTGAGACGAACAGGGTGACTAATGAAAAACTGTTTTTT. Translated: CAISETNRVTNEKLFF.

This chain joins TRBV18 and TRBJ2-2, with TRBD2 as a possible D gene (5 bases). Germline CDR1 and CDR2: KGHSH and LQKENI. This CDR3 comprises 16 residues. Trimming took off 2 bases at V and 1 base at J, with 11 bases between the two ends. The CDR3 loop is CASSPRSSRNTGELFF. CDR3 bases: TGTGCCAGCTCACCAAGGTCTAGCCGGAACACCGGGGAGCTGTTTTTT.

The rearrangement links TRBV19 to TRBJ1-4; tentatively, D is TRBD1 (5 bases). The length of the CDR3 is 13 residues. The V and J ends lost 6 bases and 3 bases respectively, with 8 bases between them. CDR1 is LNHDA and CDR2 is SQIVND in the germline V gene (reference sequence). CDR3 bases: TGTGCCAGTAGGGGGACTTCTAATGAAAAACTGTTTTTT. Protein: CASRGTSNEKLFF.

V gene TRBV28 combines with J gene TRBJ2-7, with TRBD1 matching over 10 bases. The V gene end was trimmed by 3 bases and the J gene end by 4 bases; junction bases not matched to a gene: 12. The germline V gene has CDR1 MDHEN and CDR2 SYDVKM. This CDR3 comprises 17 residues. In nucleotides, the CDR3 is TGTGCCAGCAGTTTCCTCCTCCGGGACAGGGGTTTATACGAGCAGTACTTC. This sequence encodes CASSFLLRDRGLYEQYF.

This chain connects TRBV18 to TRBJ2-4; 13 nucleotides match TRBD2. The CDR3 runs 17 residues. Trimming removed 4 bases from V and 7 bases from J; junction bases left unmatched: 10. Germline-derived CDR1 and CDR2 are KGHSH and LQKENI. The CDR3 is CASSQGLAGVWGNIQYF. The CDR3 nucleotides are TGTGCCAGCTCACAAGGACTAGCGGGAGTATGGGGGAACATTCAGTACTTC.

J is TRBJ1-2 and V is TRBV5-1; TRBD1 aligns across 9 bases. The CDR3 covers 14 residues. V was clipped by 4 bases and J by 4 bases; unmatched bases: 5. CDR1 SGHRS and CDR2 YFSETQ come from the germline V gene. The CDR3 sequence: CASSPTGGLYGYTF. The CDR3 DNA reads TGCGCCAGCAGCCCGACAGGGGGTCTCTATGGCTACACCTTC. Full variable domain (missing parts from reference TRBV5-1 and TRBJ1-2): KAGVTQTPRYLIKTRGQQVTLSCSPISGHRSVSWYQQTPGQGLQFLFEYFSETQRNKGNFPGRFSGRQFSNSRSEMNVSTLELGDSALYLCASSPTGGLYGYTFGSGTRLTVV.

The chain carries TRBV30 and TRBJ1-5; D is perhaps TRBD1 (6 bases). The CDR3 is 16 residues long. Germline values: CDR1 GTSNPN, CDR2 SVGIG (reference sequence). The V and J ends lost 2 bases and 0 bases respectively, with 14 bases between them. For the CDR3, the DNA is TGTGCCTGGAGTATACCAAGGGGGAATAGCAATCAGCCCCAGCATTTT. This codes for CAWSIPRGNSNQPQHF. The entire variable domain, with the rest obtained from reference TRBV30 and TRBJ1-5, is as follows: SQTIHQWPATLVQPVGSPLSLECTVEGTSNPNLYWYRQAAGRGLQLLFYSVGIGQISSEVPQNLSASRPQDRQFILSSKKLLLSDSGFYLCAWSIPRGNSNQPQHFGDGTRLSIL.

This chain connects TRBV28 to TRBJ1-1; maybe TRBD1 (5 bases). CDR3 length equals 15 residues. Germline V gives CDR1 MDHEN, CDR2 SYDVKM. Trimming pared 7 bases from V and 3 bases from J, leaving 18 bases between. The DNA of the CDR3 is TGTGCCAGCATCACAGGCTATCAGTCTTACACTGAAGCTTTCTTT. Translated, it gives CASITGYQSYTEAFF.

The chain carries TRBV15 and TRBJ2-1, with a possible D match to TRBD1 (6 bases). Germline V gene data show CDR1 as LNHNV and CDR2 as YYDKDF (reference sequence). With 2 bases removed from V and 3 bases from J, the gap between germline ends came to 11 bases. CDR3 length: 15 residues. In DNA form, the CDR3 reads TGTGCCACCAGCAGACACGCAGGGGTCTACAATGAGCAGTTCTTC. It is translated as CATSRHAGVYNEQFF.

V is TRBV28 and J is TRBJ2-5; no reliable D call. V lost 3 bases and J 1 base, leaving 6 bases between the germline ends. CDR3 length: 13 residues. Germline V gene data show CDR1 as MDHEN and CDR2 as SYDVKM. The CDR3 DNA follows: TGTGCCAGCAGTTTTGACATCCAAGAGACCCAGTACTTC. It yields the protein CASSFDIQETQYF.

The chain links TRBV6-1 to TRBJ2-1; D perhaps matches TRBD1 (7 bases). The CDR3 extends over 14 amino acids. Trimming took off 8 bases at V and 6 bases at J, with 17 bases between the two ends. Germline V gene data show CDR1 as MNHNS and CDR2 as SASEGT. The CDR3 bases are TGTGCCAGCTCAATTTTTCAGGGGGGCAATGAGCAGTTCTTC. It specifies CASSIFQGGNEQFF.

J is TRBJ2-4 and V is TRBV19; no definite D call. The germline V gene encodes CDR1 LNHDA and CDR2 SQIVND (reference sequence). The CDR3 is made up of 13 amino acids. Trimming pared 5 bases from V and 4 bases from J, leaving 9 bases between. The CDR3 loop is CASSGEWKNIQYF. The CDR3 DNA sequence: TGTGCCAGTAGTGGAGAATGGAAAAACATTCAGTACTTC.

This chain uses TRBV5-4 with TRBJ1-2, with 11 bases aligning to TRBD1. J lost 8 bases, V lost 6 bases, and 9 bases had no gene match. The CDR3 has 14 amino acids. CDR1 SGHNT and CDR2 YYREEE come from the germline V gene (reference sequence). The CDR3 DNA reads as TGTGCCAGCATCCCGGACAGGGGGCATAGAGGCTACACCTTC. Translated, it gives CASIPDRGHRGYTF.

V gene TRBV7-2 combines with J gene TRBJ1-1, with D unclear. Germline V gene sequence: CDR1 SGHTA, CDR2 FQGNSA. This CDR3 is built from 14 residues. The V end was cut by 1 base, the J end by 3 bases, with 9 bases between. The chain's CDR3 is CASSLEHGYTEAFF. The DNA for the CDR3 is TGTGCCAGCAGCTTAGAGCACGGGTACACTGAAGCTTTCTTT.

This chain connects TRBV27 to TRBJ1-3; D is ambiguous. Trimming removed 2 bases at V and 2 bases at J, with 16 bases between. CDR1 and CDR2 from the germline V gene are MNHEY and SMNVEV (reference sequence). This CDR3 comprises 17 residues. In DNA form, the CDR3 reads TGTGCCAGCAGTTTAGGGCCACTCGCGGAGGCTGGAAACACCATATATTTT. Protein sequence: CASSLGPLAEAGNTIYF.

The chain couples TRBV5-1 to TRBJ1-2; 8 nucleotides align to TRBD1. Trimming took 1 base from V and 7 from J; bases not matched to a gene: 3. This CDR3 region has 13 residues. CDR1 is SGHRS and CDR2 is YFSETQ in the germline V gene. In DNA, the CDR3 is TGCGCCAGCAGCTTGCGGACAGGGCCTGGCTACACCTTC. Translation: CASSLRTGPGYTF. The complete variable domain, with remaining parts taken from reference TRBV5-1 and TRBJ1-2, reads KAGVTQTPRYLIKTRGQQVTLSCSPISGHRSVSWYQQTPGQGLQFLFEYFSETQRNKGNFPGRFSGRQFSNSRSEMNVSTLELGDSALYLCASSLRTGPGYTFGSGTRLTVV.

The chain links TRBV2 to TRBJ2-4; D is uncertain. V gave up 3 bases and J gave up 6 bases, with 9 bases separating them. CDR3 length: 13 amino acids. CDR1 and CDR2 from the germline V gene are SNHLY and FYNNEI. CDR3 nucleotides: TGTGCCAGCAGTGAGGGCCGATCAAACATTCAGTACTTC. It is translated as CASSEGRSNIQYF. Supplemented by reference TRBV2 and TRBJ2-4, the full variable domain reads EPEVTQTPSHQVTQMGQEVILRCVPISNHLYFYWYRQILGQKVEFLVSFYNNEISEKSEIFDDQFSVERPDGSNFTLKIRSTKLEDSAMYFCASSEGRSNIQYFGAGTRLSVL.

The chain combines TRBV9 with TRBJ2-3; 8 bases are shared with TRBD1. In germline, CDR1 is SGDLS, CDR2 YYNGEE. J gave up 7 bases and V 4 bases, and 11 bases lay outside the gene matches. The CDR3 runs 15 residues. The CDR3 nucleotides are TGTGCCAGCAGCCCCCAGACAGGGGTCCAACATACGCAGTATTTT. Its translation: CASSPQTGVQHTQYF.